This TCR beta chain comes out of a study of CD8 T cells in Susac syndrome. Random-hexamer reverse transcription was applied to about 0.45 to 1 ug RNA. Amplification of the TCR beta CDR3 was carried out by immunoSEQ multiplex PCR, which spanned a total of 54 Vbeta and 13 Jbeta segments. MiXCR, applied by TCRdb to the immunoSEQ multiplex PCR reads, yields one record per CDR3 protein. Of over 100,000 distinct CDR3 sequences detected, about nine tenths appear once; the ten largest clones hold roughly 0.12%. Study-wide findings and caveats: An acknowledgment was made by the study that its TCR sequencing and HLA analysis involved relatively few individuals.

CDR3 length: 13 amino acids. CDR1 is DFQATT and CDR2 is SNEGSKA in the germline V gene (reference sequence). Trimming left V 3 bases short and J 4 bases short, with 12 bases between. Healthy donors matched for age and sex were used as controls. Negative isolation was used for CD8+ and CD4+ T cells and FACS enrichment for TEMRA cells. For this clonotype: Its target is unknown.

Sequences were obtained from CD8+ T cells from PBMCs. This receptor was taken from a human donor in good health. The chain joins TRBV20-1 to TRBJ1-1; maybe TRBD1 (6 bases). CDR3: CSASLTRGTEAFF. CDR3 coding DNA: TGCAGTGCTAGTCTTACCAGGGGCACTGAAGCTTTCTTT.